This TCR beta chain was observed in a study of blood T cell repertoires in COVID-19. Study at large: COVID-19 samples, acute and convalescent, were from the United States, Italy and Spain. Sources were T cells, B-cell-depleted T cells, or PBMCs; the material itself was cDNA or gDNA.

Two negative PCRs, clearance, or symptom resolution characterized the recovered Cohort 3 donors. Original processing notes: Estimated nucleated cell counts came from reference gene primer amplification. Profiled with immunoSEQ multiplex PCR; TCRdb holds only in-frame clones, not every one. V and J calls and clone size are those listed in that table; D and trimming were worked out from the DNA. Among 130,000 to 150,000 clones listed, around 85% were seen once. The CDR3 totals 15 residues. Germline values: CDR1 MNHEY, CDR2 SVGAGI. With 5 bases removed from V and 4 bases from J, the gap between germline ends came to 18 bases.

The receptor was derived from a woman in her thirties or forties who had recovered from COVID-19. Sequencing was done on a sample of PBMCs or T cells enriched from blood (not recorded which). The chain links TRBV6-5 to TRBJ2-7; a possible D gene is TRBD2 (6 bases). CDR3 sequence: CASSKGLPTEYEQYF. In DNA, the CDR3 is TGTGCCAGCAGTAAGGGACTTCCAACGGAGTACGAGCAGTACTTC.